The clone carrying this T cell receptor beta chain was observed a single time. Its antigen is currently unknown. This specimen comes from a study of cytomegalovirus exposure and HLA in healthy donors. Here immunoSEQ multiplex PCR was the method, and the copy in TCRdb shows in-frame clones only, minus some. The sample gives 100,000 to 150,000 clones, approximately 85% of which show up once; roughly 5% is in the top ten. Study findings and constraints: Later, an analysis found that TCR clusters from the first cohort tended to co-occur in the roughly 110 validation repertoires. It was confirmed in vitro that a few of the CMV-associated chains were specific for CMV antigens.

In germline, CDR1 is SEHNR, CDR2 FQNEAQ (reference sequence). The ends lost 5 bases at V and 2 bases at J; junction bases unmatched: 5. This CDR3 has 16 amino acids. This chain connects TRBV7-9 to TRBJ2-1; 11 nucleotides align to TRBD2. Sample: PBMCs. The clonotype comes from a man younger than 35 in good health and CMV-seronegative. The CDR3 reads CASSGGLAETYNEQFF. The CDR3 DNA follows: TGTGCCAGCAGCGGGGGACTAGCGGAAACCTACAATGAGCAGTTCTTC.